The text below deals with one T cell receptor beta chain. Its antigen has not been determined. No clone much larger than this one lies a single base away; base qualities are absent. The immunoSEQ Assay, a bias-controlled multiplex PCR, was used to amplify TCRbeta CDR3 regions from genomic DNA. From the authors' description of their analysis: The number of nucleated cells in each sample was estimated by amplification of reference gene primers within the assay. Sequence reads were collapsed and filtered to measure the absolute abundance of every unique TCRbeta CDR3 rearrangement. Productive Simpson clonality was computed per sample as the square root of Simpson's diversity index over productive rearrangements. Held by TCRdb, this immuneACCESS table contains in-frame sequences only and omits some clones. Under half of the omission traces to an unresolved V gene where checked; the cause of the rest is unknown. Clone size and V and J calls were adopted from that table, with D and trimming inferred from the DNA. Here the sample has roughly 200,000 clones; about 78% occur a single time. In total, the top ten clones hold 4.5% to 7% of the sample.

The trim is 3 bases for V and 0 bases for J, with a gap of 12 bases between the germline ends. Inclusive of the bounding cysteine and phenylalanine, the CDR3 is 15 residues long. Of the read, only the CDR3 DNA is kept; its 45 bases are in frame from base 1. The germline V gene gives CDR1 as SGDLS and CDR2 as YYNGEE. This sample stems from a study of blood T cell repertoires in COVID-19 (dated by TCRdb to between 2020 and 2021). For the study in its entirety: The collaborator samples originated in the United States, Italy and Spain and spanned the acute and convalescent phases of COVID-19. The material from the prospective study consisted of cDNA or gDNA derived from T cells, B-cell-depleted T cells, or PBMCs. Subjects who had been exposed to COVID-19, were actively infected with it, or had recovered from it provided the deeply sampled blood TCRbeta repertoires that made up the dataset. A freely available public database, intended as a resource for researchers studying the immune response to SARS-CoV-2, is where the repertoires were released. The samples were drawn from the first 160 participants of the ongoing ImmuneRACE study and from 950 to 1,500 subjects provided by 6 global collaborators. Sample metadata almost always included a de-identified subject ID, COVID-19 status, age in years and sex. Where HLA class I and class II types were available, the types were taken from metadata supplied by the sample provider, not from assay-based typing.

The collaborating institutions used their own protocols to collect whole blood in K2EDTA tubes. For TCRbeta analysis, collaborators shipped samples as frozen whole blood, isolated PBMCs, or DNA extracted from either of those sample types. Summary of the overall study and its limitations: Clinical and demographic metadata were provided uncurated, with the amount varying by source and participant.

This TCR derives from a woman aged 70-85 years with acute or convalescent COVID-19. Sequenced material: peripheral blood. The chain was built from TRBV9 and TRBJ2-5; a weak D assignment points to TRBD1 (5 bases agree). At the DNA level, the sequence is TGTGCCAGCAGCGATAGTGCAGGGTACCAAGAGACCCAGTACTTC. Translated, it gives CASSDSAGYQETQYF.